Following are 15 T cell receptor beta chains from one sample sequenced in a study of blood T cells in healthy people across ages. A second PCR, run for about 6 to 11 cycles, used a sample-barcoded 5' primer plus a J-beta primer mix. TCRdb re-analysed the 5' RACE reads in MiXCR, keeping a single row per CDR3 protein. The sample has 1.5 million to 2 million distinct CDR3 sequences, about 31% seen once. Material for sequencing was blood. The source is a woman in her 30s in good health.

The chain recombines TRBV10-3 with TRBJ2-3; TRBD2 aligns across 9 bases. This CDR3 is 14 amino acids long. Germline V gene data show CDR1 as ENHRY and CDR2 as SYGVKD. The V gene end was trimmed by 3 bases and the J gene end by 5 bases; junction bases not matched to a gene: 3. CDR3 in DNA: TGTGCCATCAGTGACGCGGGAGGGGTAGATACGCAGTATTTT. Encoded protein: CAISDAGGVDTQYF.

The chain uses TRBV30 and TRBJ2-6; possible D gene TRBD1, 6 bases. CDR3 length: 15 residues. The germline gives CDR1 GTSNPN, CDR2 SVGIG (reference sequence). V was clipped by 0 bases and J by 4 bases, with 10 bases between them. The CDR3 DNA is TGTGCCTGGAGTGTGCAGGGGTTGGGGGCCAACGTCCTGACTTTC. Translating it yields CAWSVQGLGANVLTF.

The gene calls are TRBV19 and TRBJ1-5, with TRBD1 matching 9 bases. Germline V gives CDR1 LNHDA, CDR2 SQIVND (reference sequence). The V segment lost 5 bases and the J segment 2 bases; nucleotides outside the gene matches: 7. The CDR3 has 16 residues. CDR3 sequence reads: CASSETGTGRNQPQHF. As DNA, the CDR3 is TGTGCCAGTAGTGAAACCGGGACAGGGCGCAATCAGCCCCAGCATTTT.

This clonotype was recorded a few times. The chain has TRBV13 and TRBJ2-3; 8 bases fit TRBD2. Per germline, CDR1 PRHDT and CDR2 FYEKMQ (reference sequence). The CDR3 spans 17 residues. V dropped 5 bases and J dropped 3; count of bases not matched to a gene: 13. In nucleotides, the CDR3 is TGTGCCAGCAGCCCTCTGAGGTTTGGCGGGGGGACAGATACGCAGTATTTT. Residues: CASSPLRFGGGTDTQYF.

The chain links TRBV9 to TRBJ1-2, with 8 bases fitting TRBD1. Germline V gene sequence: CDR1 SGDLS, CDR2 YYNGEE. V dropped 2 bases and J dropped 8; count of bases not matched to a gene: 11. This CDR3 region has 15 residues. The CDR3 sequence is CASSVEGRGLSGYTF. The CDR3 region has the DNA TGTGCCAGCAGCGTCGAAGGCAGGGGGCTCTCGGGCTACACCTTC. The complete variable domain, with remaining parts taken from reference TRBV9 and TRBJ1-2, reads DSGVTQTPKHLITATGQRVTLRCSPRSGDLSVYWYQQSLDQGLQFLIQYYNGEERAKGNILERFSAQQFPDLHSELNLSSLELGDSALYFCASSVEGRGLSGYTFGSGTRLTVV.

The gene calls are TRBV6-5 and TRBJ2-7; D gene unclear. The V end was cut by 4 bases, the J end by 5 bases, with 12 bases between. Germline CDR1 MNHEY, CDR2 SVGAGI. CDR3 size: 13 residues. CDR3 protein: CASSSFRVHEQYF. CDR3 DNA sequence: TGTGCCAGCAGTTCCTTTCGGGTTCACGAGCAGTACTTC.

The V call is TRBV5-5, the J call TRBJ2-7; D is possibly TRBD1 (6 bases). TRBJ2-5 matches the DNA end more closely, so the J call is doubtful. The CDR3 runs 16 residues. Germline V gives CDR1 SGHKS, CDR2 YYEKEE (reference sequence). The CDR3 DNA is TGTGCCAGCAGCTTGGTCAGTCAGGGGTTGGGAGAGACCCAGTACTTC. This encodes CASSLVSQGLGETQYF.

V is TRBV2 and J is TRBJ2-3; D unclear. Germline V gene sequence: CDR1 SNHLY, CDR2 FYNNEI. With 6 bases removed from V and 3 bases from J, the gap between germline ends came to 10 bases. There are 13 residues in the CDR3. The CDR3 loop is CASRPPRTDTQYF. The DNA for the CDR3 is TGTGCCAGCAGGCCCCCCCGAACAGATACGCAGTATTTT.

The chain links TRBV9 to TRBJ2-1, with D maybe TRBD2 (7 bases). Germline assignment: CDR1 SGDLS and CDR2 YYNGEE. There are 15 residues in the CDR3. Trimming removed 0 bases from V and 6 bases from J, with 13 bases in between. CDR3 amino acids: CASSVEGGAGNEQFF. In DNA form, the CDR3 reads TGTGCCAGCAGCGTAGAGGGGGGGGCCGGCAATGAGCAGTTCTTC.

This clonotype showed up just a few times. The CDR3, as DNA: TGCAGTGCTAGAGATCGGCGGGAGAGATTCTACGAGCAGTACTTC. Protein sequence: CSARDRRERFYEQYF. The rearrangement links TRBV20-1 to TRBJ2-7; 7 bases line up with TRBD2. The CDR3 sequence is 15 residues long. In germline, CDR1 is DFQATT, CDR2 SNEGSKA (reference sequence). V lost 0 bases to trimming and J lost 3 bases; unmatched junction nucleotides: 8.

The chain combines TRBV7-3 with TRBJ2-1; TRBD1 aligns across 7 bases. Trimming at V came to 5 bases and at J to 0 bases, leaving 7 bases not matched to a gene. CDR1 and CDR2 (germline): SGHTA, FQGTGA. This CDR3 is 16 amino acids long. This chain's CDR3 is CASSLEGQYSYNEQFF. CDR3 nucleotides: TGTGCCAGCAGCCTAGAGGGACAGTACTCCTACAATGAGCAGTTCTTC.

The chain has TRBV20-1 and TRBJ2-1; D is unresolved. Deletions cut 4 bases from V and 7 bases from J, with 11 bases between. This CDR3 has 12 amino acids. Germline V gene data show CDR1 as DFQATT and CDR2 as SNEGSKA (reference sequence). CDR3 nucleotides: TGCAGTGCTACAAGCTATACTAATGAGCAGTTCTTC. Translating it yields CSATSYTNEQFF.

A few counts support this clonotype. The chain employs TRBV9 and TRBJ2-1; tentatively, D is TRBD1 or TRBD2 (5 bases each). Germline V gene data show CDR1 as SGDLS and CDR2 as YYNGEE. The CDR3 runs 12 residues. V was clipped by 0 bases and J by 8 bases, with 6 bases between them. The CDR3, as DNA: TGTGCCAGCAGCGTAGCGGGGCATGAGCAGTTCTTC. This translates into CASSVAGHEQFF.

V usage is TRBV7-9 and J usage is TRBJ1-1, with 7 bases lining up with TRBD1. V was clipped by 5 bases and J by 1 base; unmatched bases: 10. Looked up from germline, CDR1 is SEHNR and CDR2 is FQNEAQ (reference sequence). The CDR3 is 16 residues long. The CDR3 DNA sequence: TGTGCCAGCAGCATAATCCTCCCAGGGGGGAACACTGAAGCTTTCTTT. It encodes CASSIILPGGNTEAFF.

This chain uses TRBV6-2 or TRBV6-3 with TRBJ1-5; D is ambiguous. The CDR3 length is 12 residues. V lost 5 bases, J lost 9 bases, and 11 bases lay in between. The germline gives CDR1 MNHEY, CDR2 SVGEGT. The CDR3 DNA is TGTGCCAGCAGTCCTTCGGGTGGGCCCCAGCATTTT. It codes for CASSPSGGPQHF.